This passage covers 31 T cell receptor beta chains from one sample sequenced in a study of blood T cell repertoires in COVID-19. Generated by immunoSEQ multiplex PCR, the TCRdb table keeps only in-frame clones and is missing some. This table has 55,000 to 85,000 clones, just over 90% appearing once. The material sequenced was peripheral blood. The source is a woman aged 18-30 years with acute or convalescent COVID-19.

The chain is built from TRBV5-1 and TRBJ1-2; D is ambiguous. The length of the CDR3 is 14 residues. From germline, CDR1 is SGHRS and CDR2 YFSETQ. Trimming removed 0 bases from V and 6 bases from J, with 12 bases in between. CDR3 sequence reads: CASSLGYISNGYTF. The DNA of the CDR3 is TGCGCCAGCAGCTTGGGGTACATATCCAATGGCTACACCTTC.

The rearrangement links TRBV5-6 to TRBJ1-5; TRBD1 matches at 9 bases. The V gene end was trimmed by 3 bases and the J gene end by 0 bases; junction bases not matched to a gene: 10. The CDR3 consists of 18 residues. Per the germline V gene, CDR1 is SGHDT and CDR2 is YYEEEE. The DNA for the CDR3 is TGTGCCAGCAGCTGGCGGACAGGGGCACCTTATAGCAATCAGCCCCAGCATTTT. This translates into CASSWRTGAPYSNQPQHF. The full variable domain, rest sourced from reference TRBV5-6 and TRBJ1-5, is DAGVTQSPTHLIKTRGQQVTLRCSPKSGHDTVSWYQQALGQGPQFIFQYYEEEERQRGNFPDRFSGHQFPNYSSELNVNALLLGDSALYLCASSWRTGAPYSNQPQHFGDGTRLSIL.

The rearrangement links TRBV7-2 to TRBJ2-7, with D perhaps TRBD1 (6 bases). With 4 bases removed from V and 1 base from J, the gap between germline ends came to 17 bases. The CDR3 covers 16 residues. In germline, CDR1 is SGHTA, CDR2 FQGNSA. In nucleotides, the CDR3 is TGTGCCAGCAGCTGGGCCTCACAGGGTACGTCCTACGAGCAGTACTTC. This encodes CASSWASQGTSYEQYF.

The chain carries TRBV28 and TRBJ1-2; D remains unclear. This CDR3 region has 16 residues. V lost 3 bases to trimming and J lost 2 bases, with 16 bases between them. Per germline, CDR1 MDHEN and CDR2 SYDVKM. The CDR3 sequence: CASSFRGIRQNYGYTF. The CDR3 DNA sequence: TGTGCCAGCAGTTTCCGCGGTATCCGGCAGAACTATGGCTACACCTTC.

This rearrangement joins TRBV3-1 (or the pseudogene TRBV3-2) to TRBJ2-5; TRBD2 is a possible D gene (7 bases). Germline-derived CDR1 and CDR2 are LGHDT and YNNKEL (reference sequence). Trimming left V 2 bases short and J 0 bases short, with 10 bases between. The CDR3 totals 15 residues. The CDR3 DNA reads TGTGCCAGCAGCCAAAGGGGGACTAACCAAGAGACCCAGTACTTC. This codes for CASSQRGTNQETQYF.

CDR3 sequence reads: CASNSLRGKANEKLFF. CDR3 nucleotide sequence: TGTGCCAGTAATTCCCTCCGGGGAAAAGCGAATGAAAAACTGTTTTTT. The gene calls are TRBV19 and TRBJ1-4, with D uncertain. V was trimmed by 7 bases and J by 5 bases, leaving 20 bases between them. The length of the CDR3 is 16 residues. Germline lookup yields CDR1 LNHDA and CDR2 SQIVND (reference sequence).

The J gene is TRBJ1-6, the V gene TRBV14; 11 positions agree with TRBD1. Trimming removed 4 bases from V and 10 bases from J; junction bases left unmatched: 6. CDR1 SGHDN and CDR2 FVKESK come from the germline V gene. The CDR3 extends over 15 amino acids. For the CDR3, the DNA is TGTGCCAGCAGCCGTTCCGGGACAGGGGGGTCACCCCTCCACTTT. It yields the protein CASSRSGTGGSPLHF. The entire variable domain, with the rest obtained from reference TRBV14 and TRBJ1-6, is as follows: EAGVTQFPSHSVIEKGQTVTLRCDPISGHDNLYWYRRVMGKEIKFLLHFVKESKQDESGMPNNRFLAERTGGTYSTLKVQPAELEDSGVYFCASSRSGTGGSPLHFGNGTRLTVT.

The rearrangement uses TRBV5-1 and TRBJ1-4; no clear D gene. This CDR3 comprises 17 residues. Looked up from germline, CDR1 is SGHRS and CDR2 is YFSETQ. Trimming removed 4 bases at V and 8 bases at J, with 24 bases between. Written as DNA, the CDR3 is TGCGCCAGCAGCCCCGGCGGGATAGGCCCTTCGTACGAAAAACTGTTTTTT. It codes for CASSPGGIGPSYEKLFF.

V and J are TRBV2 and TRBJ1-5; TRBD1 matches at 9 bases. V trimming: 6 bases; J trimming: 3 bases; junction bases outside the gene matches: 9. In germline, CDR1 is SNHLY, CDR2 FYNNEI. The CDR3 runs 16 residues. The CDR3 protein is CASSGRTGEINQPQHF. The DNA of the CDR3 is TGTGCCAGCAGCGGACGGACAGGGGAGATCAATCAGCCCCAGCATTTT.

The rearrangement joins TRBV7-2 to TRBJ2-2, with 12 bases lining up with TRBD2. The CDR3 runs 16 residues. J lost 7 bases, V lost 5 bases, and 8 bases had no gene match. Germline assignment: CDR1 SGHTA and CDR2 FQGNSA. The CDR3 coding sequence is TGTGCCAGCAGCCCCCGACTAGCGGGAGCGTACGGGGAGCTGTTTTTT. This translates into CASSPRLAGAYGELFF.

This clone appeared once. Compared with germline, one end of the junction differs, possibly owing to a read error. This chain links TRBV7-7 with TRBJ2-5; TRBD2 matches 12 bases. The CDR3 is made up of 16 amino acids. Germline CDR1 is SSHAT and CDR2 is FNYEAQ (reference sequence). CDR3 residues: CASSPGLAGNQEAQYF. The CDR3 region has the DNA TGTGCCAGCAGCCCAGGACTAGCGGGGAATCAAGAGGCCCAGTACTTC. Combining the CDR3 with reference TRBV7-7 and TRBJ2-5 gives the whole variable domain GAGVSQSPRYKVTKRGQDVTLRCDPISSHATLYWYQQALGQGPEFLTYFNYEAQPDKSGLPSDRFSAERPEGSISTLTIQRTEQRDSAMYRCASSPGLAGNQEAQYFGPGTRLLVL.

The gene calls are TRBV10-3 and TRBJ1-1, with D possibly TRBD1 on 5 matching bases. This CDR3 region has 14 residues. Germline lookup yields CDR1 ENHRY and CDR2 SYGVKD. The V end lost 6 bases, the J end lost 6 bases, and 17 bases lay between the germline ends. The CDR3 reads CAIRMTERSPEAFF. The CDR3 nucleotides read TGTGCCATCAGGATGACAGAAAGGAGCCCTGAAGCTTTCTTT.

The chain carries TRBV28 and TRBJ2-7, with D maybe TRBD1 (5 bases). Trimming pared 5 bases from V and 6 bases from J, leaving 17 bases between. The CDR3 spans 14 residues. Germline CDR1 and CDR2: MDHEN and SYDVKM. The CDR3 nucleotides are TGTGCCAGCAGTGCAGCCCCAGGGTCCGGCGAGCAGTACTTC. This encodes CASSAAPGSGEQYF.

The chain carries TRBV11-2 and TRBJ1-6, with D unclear. V dropped 0 bases and J dropped 5 bases, with 11 bases sitting between them. Germline lookup yields CDR1 SGHAT and CDR2 FQNNGV. The CDR3 is 16 residues long. The CDR3 DNA reads as TGTGCCAGCAGCTTAGAGTGGACGGGAGATAATTCACCCCTCCACTTT. Translating gives CASSLEWTGDNSPLHF.

The chain combines TRBV7-9 with TRBJ2-6; TRBD1 aligns across 7 bases. CDR1 and CDR2 from the germline V gene are SEHNR and FQNEAQ (reference sequence). V was pared by 4 bases and J by 3 bases, with 9 bases of the junction left unmatched. The CDR3 totals 17 residues. The CDR3 sequence is CASSYTTGDSGANVLTF. The CDR3, as DNA: TGTGCCAGCAGCTATACCACAGGGGACAGTGGGGCCAACGTCCTGACTTTC.

The chain links TRBV6-1 to TRBJ1-6; 7 bases map to TRBD1. The CDR3 is 14 residues long. Germline CDR1 is MNHNS and CDR2 is SASEGT. The ends lost 3 bases at V and 10 bases at J; junction bases unmatched: 6. The CDR3 DNA sequence: TGTGCCAGCAGTGATTCGACAGGGTACTCACCCCTCCACTTT. Translating it yields CASSDSTGYSPLHF.

V usage is TRBV29-1 and J usage is TRBJ2-1; the D gene is possibly TRBD1 (6 bases). The V end lost 0 bases, the J end lost 7 bases, and 16 bases lay between the germline ends. CDR3 length: 15 residues. In germline, CDR1 is SQVTM, CDR2 ANQGSEA. The CDR3 is CSVEEKGRGQNEQFF. The CDR3 coding sequence is TGCAGCGTTGAAGAAAAGGGCCGGGGACAAAATGAGCAGTTCTTC.

This rearrangement joins TRBV6-1 to TRBJ1-4; D ambiguous. Germline CDR1 MNHNS, CDR2 SASEGT. Trimming stripped 3 bases from V and 10 bases from J, with 12 bases between. The CDR3 has 13 residues. For the CDR3, the DNA is TGTGCCAGCAGTGACGGTGGTACGGGAAAACTGTTTTTT. It yields the protein CASSDGGTGKLFF.

The rearrangement joins TRBV2 to TRBJ2-3, with unresolved D. The V and J ends lost 4 bases and 3 bases respectively, with 17 bases between them. The CDR3 has 16 residues. Per the germline V gene, CDR1 is SNHLY and CDR2 is FYNNEI. CDR3 nucleotide sequence: TGTGCCAGCAGTGCCAGACTTTCCGAACGGACAGATACGCAGTATTTT. Translated: CASSARLSERTDTQYF.

This rearrangement joins TRBV3-1 (or the pseudogene TRBV3-2) to TRBJ1-1; TRBD1 might be the D (6 bases). Germline assignment: CDR1 LGHDT and CDR2 YNNKEL (reference sequence). V was shortened by 4 bases and J by 0 bases, with 12 bases between the two germline ends. This CDR3 has 15 amino acids. CDR3 nucleotides: TGTGCCAGCAGCCCATTAGACAGGCTGAACACTGAAGCTTTCTTT. Translating it yields CASSPLDRLNTEAFF.

The chain links TRBV29-1 to TRBJ1-1; tentatively, D is TRBD1 (5 bases). V was pared by 1 base and J by 11 bases, with 20 bases between. Per germline, CDR1 SQVTM and CDR2 ANQGSEA. The CDR3 is made up of 14 amino acids. This CDR3 reads CSVEGQGKGRGAFF. The CDR3 nucleotides are TGCAGCGTTGAAGGGCAGGGCAAGGGTCGTGGGGCTTTCTTT.

Only one count was recorded for this clone. This chain connects TRBV19 to TRBJ2-1, with TRBD1 identical over 12 bases. The CDR3 runs to 16 residues. Looked up from germline, CDR1 is LNHDA and CDR2 is SQIVND (reference sequence). V shed 5 bases, J shed 5 bases, and the junction held 7 bases outside the gene matches. DNA of the CDR3: TGTGCCAGTAGTCGAGCCGGGACAGGGGGCCACAATGAGCAGTTCTTC. Residues: CASSRAGTGGHNEQFF.

This clone was observed once. This chain joins TRBV6-2 or TRBV6-3 and TRBJ2-3, with TRBD1 matching over 10 bases. Trimming took 5 bases from V and 4 from J; bases not matched to a gene: 9. The CDR3 is made up of 16 amino acids. Germline CDR1 is MNHEY and CDR2 is SVGEGT. In nucleotides, the CDR3 is TGTGCCAGCAGTGGGACAGGGGCAGTATATTCAGATACGCAGTATTTT. Protein: CASSGTGAVYSDTQYF.

The rearrangement links TRBV6-5 to TRBJ2-1; TRBD2 agrees at 7 bases. The CDR3 runs to 16 residues. Unmatched junction bases numbered 8, after V lost 2 bases and J lost 4 bases. Germline CDR1 reads MNHEY; CDR2 reads SVGAGI. Here the CDR3 DNA reads TGTGCCAGCAGTTACGGTGTTAGCGGGCAATACAATGAGCAGTTCTTC. Protein: CASSYGVSGQYNEQFF.

This clone was seen only a few times. The genes are TRBV2 and TRBJ2-3; D gene uncertain. Germline V gene data show CDR1 as SNHLY and CDR2 as FYNNEI. The CDR3 has 11 residues. V was cut by 4 bases and J by 6 bases, with 5 bases left in between. The CDR3 region is CASSVGDTQYF. Written as DNA, the CDR3 is TGTGCCAGCAGTGTTGGCGATACGCAGTATTTT.

The chain employs TRBV3-1 (or the pseudogene TRBV3-2) and TRBJ1-2; no clear D. Germline CDR1 reads LGHDT; CDR2 reads YNNKEL (reference sequence). V lost 0 bases and J 8 bases, leaving 10 bases between the germline ends. This CDR3 spans 13 amino acids. Here the CDR3 reads CASSQDGPRGYTF. CDR3 bases: TGTGCCAGCAGCCAAGATGGGCCGAGAGGCTACACCTTC.

The rearrangement joins TRBV5-8 to TRBJ1-4; 10 bases align to TRBD1. V lost 0 bases and J lost 3; bases outside the gene matches: 11. The CDR3 runs 19 residues. Germline CDR1 and CDR2: SGHTS and YDEGEE. CDR3 nucleotide sequence: TGTGCCAGCAGCTTGGTGGGCCGGGACAGGGGATCGGCTAATGAAAAACTGTTTTTT. Residues: CASSLVGRDRGSANEKLFF.

This chain uses TRBV11-2 with TRBJ2-1; perhaps TRBD1 as D (6 bases). CDR3 length: 18 residues. Germline V lookup: CDR1 SGHAT, CDR2 FQNNGV. Between the trimmed V and J ends, which lost 0 bases and 6 bases, there was a span of 21 bases. This chain's CDR3 is CASSLDRGSENPGNEQFF. The CDR3 DNA reads as TGTGCCAGCAGCTTAGACAGGGGTTCCGAAAACCCAGGCAATGAGCAGTTCTTC.

V and J are TRBV2 and TRBJ1-1; a possible D gene is TRBD1 (5 bases). This CDR3 has 15 residues. V dropped 6 bases and J dropped 4 bases, with 18 bases sitting between them. Germline V lookup: CDR1 SNHLY, CDR2 FYNNEI. The CDR3 sequence: CASSPRAGWVTEAFF. CDR3 DNA: TGTGCCAGCAGCCCCCGGGCAGGGTGGGTCACTGAAGCTTTCTTT.

This rearrangement joins TRBV29-1 to TRBJ2-1; TRBD1 is a possible D gene (7 bases). V dropped 0 bases and J dropped 3 bases, with 15 bases sitting between them. From germline, CDR1 is SQVTM and CDR2 ANQGSEA. CDR3 size: 16 residues. CDR3 loop: CSVEDRRDSHYNEQFF. The CDR3 DNA reads as TGCAGCGTTGAAGATCGGCGGGACAGCCACTACAATGAGCAGTTCTTC.

In its sample, this clone was seen many times. This chain links TRBV5-4 with TRBJ2-2; a possible D gene is TRBD1 (6 bases). Germline-derived CDR1 and CDR2 are SGHNT and YYREEE (reference sequence). V dropped 3 bases and J dropped 3 bases, with 15 bases sitting between them. This CDR3 comprises 16 residues. The CDR3 reads CASSSPEDSYTGELFF. The CDR3 DNA sequence: TGTGCCAGCAGCTCCCCCGAGGACAGCTACACCGGGGAGCTGTTTTTT.